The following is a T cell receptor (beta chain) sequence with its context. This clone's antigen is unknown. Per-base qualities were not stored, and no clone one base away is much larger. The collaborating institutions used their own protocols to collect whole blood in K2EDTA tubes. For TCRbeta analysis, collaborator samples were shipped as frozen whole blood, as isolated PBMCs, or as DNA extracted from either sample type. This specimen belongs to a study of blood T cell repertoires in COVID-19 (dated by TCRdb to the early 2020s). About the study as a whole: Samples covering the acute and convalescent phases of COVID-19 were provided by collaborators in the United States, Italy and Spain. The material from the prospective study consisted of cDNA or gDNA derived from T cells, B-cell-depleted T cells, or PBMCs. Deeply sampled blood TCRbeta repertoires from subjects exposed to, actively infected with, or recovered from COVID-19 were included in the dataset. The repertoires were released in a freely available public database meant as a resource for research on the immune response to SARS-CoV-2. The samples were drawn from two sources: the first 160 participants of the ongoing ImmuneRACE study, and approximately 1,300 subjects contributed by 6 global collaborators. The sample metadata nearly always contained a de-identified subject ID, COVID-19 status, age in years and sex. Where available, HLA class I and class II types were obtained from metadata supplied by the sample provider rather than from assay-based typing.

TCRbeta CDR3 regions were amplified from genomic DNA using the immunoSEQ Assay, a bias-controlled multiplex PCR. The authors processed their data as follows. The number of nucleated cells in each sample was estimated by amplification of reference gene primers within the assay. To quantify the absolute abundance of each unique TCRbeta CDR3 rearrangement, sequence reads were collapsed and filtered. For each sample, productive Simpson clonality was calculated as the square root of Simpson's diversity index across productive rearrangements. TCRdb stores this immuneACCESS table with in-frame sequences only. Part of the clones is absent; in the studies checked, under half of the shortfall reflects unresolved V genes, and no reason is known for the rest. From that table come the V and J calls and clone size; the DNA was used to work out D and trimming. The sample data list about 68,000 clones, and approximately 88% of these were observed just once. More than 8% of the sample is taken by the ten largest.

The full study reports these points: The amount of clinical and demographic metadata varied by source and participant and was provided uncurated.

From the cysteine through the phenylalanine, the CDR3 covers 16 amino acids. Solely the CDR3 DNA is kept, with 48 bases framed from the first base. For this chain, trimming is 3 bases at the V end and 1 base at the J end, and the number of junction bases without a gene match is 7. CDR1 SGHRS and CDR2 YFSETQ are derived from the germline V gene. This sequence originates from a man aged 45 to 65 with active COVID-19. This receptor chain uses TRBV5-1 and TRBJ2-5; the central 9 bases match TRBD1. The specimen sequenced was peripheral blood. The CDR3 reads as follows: CASSSTGTGSQETQYF. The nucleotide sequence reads TGCGCCAGCAGCTCAACCGGGACAGGGTCCCAAGAGACCCAGTACTTC.